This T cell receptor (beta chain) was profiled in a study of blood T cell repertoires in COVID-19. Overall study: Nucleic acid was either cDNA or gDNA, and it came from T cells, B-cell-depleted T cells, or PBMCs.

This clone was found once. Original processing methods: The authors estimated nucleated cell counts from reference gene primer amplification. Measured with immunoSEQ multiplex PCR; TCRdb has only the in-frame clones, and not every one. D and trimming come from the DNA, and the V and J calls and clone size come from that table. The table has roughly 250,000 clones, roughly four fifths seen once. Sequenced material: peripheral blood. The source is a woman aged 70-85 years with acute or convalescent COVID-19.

CDR3 DNA sequence: TGTGCCAGCAGCTTAGCGCTCGGACAGCGCCACTTT. Residues: CASSLALGQRHF. V usage is TRBV7-2 and J usage is TRBJ1-6, with D possibly being TRBD1 (6 bases). This CDR3 is built from 12 residues. Trimming took 0 bases from V and 18 from J, leaving 12 bases between them. The germline V gene encodes CDR1 SGHTA and CDR2 FQGNSA.